The sample holds one count of the clone carrying this T cell receptor beta chain. Its antigen is unidentified. Time point in this sample: new active TB diagnosis, blood taken before or within 7 days of starting treatment. The assay was immunoSEQ multiplex PCR, and TCRdb's table has in-frame clones only and misses some. The sample yields around 30,000 clones, 90% to 95% seen once. The data stem from a study of T cells in tuberculosis. The wider study: IGRA-negative adolescents, IGRA-positive adolescents with latent tuberculosis and adults with active tuberculosis formed this South African cohort.

Overall study results and limits: Smaller distances to GMM-specific TCRs suggested their expansion in active tuberculosis. Classification accuracy was around 90% (AUROC roughly 0.9) with the GMM-specific repertoire. Shorter CDR3-alpha in active tuberculosis partly drove smaller distances.

This receptor was obtained from an adult with tuberculosis. The sequencing used PBMCs, collected at tuberculosis diagnosis.

The CDR3 spells CASSPQGNTEAFF. The CDR3 DNA reads as TGTGCCAGCAGTCCACAGGGTAACACTGAAGCTTTCTTT. This chain links TRBV27 with TRBJ1-1, with D possibly matching TRBD1 (6 bases). Germline CDR1 reads MNHEY; CDR2 reads SMNVEV (reference sequence). The CDR3 is made up of 13 amino acids. The germline V and J ends were trimmed by 5 bases and 2 bases, with 9 bases remaining between them.